This TCR beta chain was sequenced in a study of blood T cell repertoires in COVID-19. The overall study: Specimens from acute and convalescent COVID-19 originated in the United States, Italy and Spain. T cells, B-cell-depleted T cells, or PBMCs supplied cDNA or gDNA.

How the authors handled the data: Reference gene primer amplification yielded estimated nucleated cell counts. Only in-frame clones appear in the TCRdb table, and some are missing; sequencing was by immunoSEQ multiplex PCR. The V and J calls and clone size are taken from that table; D and trimming were inferred from the DNA. Altogether approximately 250,000 clones are present, around 88% being singletons, with the ten largest covering 1.2%. Recruitment covered some 25 US areas and drew participants whose ages spanned roughly 18 to 89 years. Trimming took off 5 bases at V and 4 bases at J, with 16 bases between the two ends. The CDR3 spans 15 residues. Per the germline V gene, CDR1 is KGHDR and CDR2 is SFDVKD.

The receptor was derived from a woman aged 40 to 50 with acute COVID-19. The chain recombines TRBV24-1 with TRBJ1-1; no definite D call. Sequencing input: PBMCs or T cells enriched from blood (not recorded which). The DNA of the CDR3 is TGTGCCACCAGTGGGTGGGTGGGCCGACCCACTGAAGCTTTCTTT. Protein sequence: CATSGWVGRPTEAFF.